The TCR beta chain described here comes from a study of blood T cell repertoires in COVID-19. Study details: COVID-19 samples collected from the United States, Italy and Spain covered acute and convalescent phases.

Sequencing used immunoSEQ multiplex PCR; TCRdb keeps in-frame clones, though not all of them. Among about 280,000 clones listed, approximately 90% were seen once. The origin of this receptor is a woman aged 45 to 65 who had recovered from COVID-19. Source material: peripheral blood.

The chain's CDR3 is CASSPSGDRANYGYTF. As DNA, the CDR3 is TGCGCCAGCAGCCCTTCGGGGGACAGGGCTAACTATGGCTACACCTTC. V is TRBV4-3 and J is TRBJ1-2, with 9 bases matching TRBD1. The CDR3 is 16 residues long. Germline-derived CDR1 and CDR2 are LGHNA and YSLEER. With V trimmed by 4 bases and J by 0 bases, 6 bases remained unmatched.